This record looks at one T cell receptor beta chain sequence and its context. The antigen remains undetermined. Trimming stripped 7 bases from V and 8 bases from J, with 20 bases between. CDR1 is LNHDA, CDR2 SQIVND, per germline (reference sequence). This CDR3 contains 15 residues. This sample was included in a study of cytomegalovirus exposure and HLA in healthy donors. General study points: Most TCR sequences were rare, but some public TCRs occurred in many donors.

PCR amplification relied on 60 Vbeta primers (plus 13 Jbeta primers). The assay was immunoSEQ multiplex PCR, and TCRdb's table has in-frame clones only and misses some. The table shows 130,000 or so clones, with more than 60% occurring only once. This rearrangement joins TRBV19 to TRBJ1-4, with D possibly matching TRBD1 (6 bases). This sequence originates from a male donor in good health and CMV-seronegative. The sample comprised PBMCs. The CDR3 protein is CASNRPGGLREKLFF. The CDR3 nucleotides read TGTGCCAGTAACCGGCCCGGGGGGCTAAGGGAAAAACTGTTTTTT.